Listed below are T cell receptor beta chains from one sample, sequenced in a study of radiotherapy plus CTLA-4 blockade in lung cancer. The repertoire was sequenced with immunoSEQ multiplex PCR; TCRdb's copy has only in-frame clones and lacks some. The sample includes fewer than 90,000 clones, roughly four fifths of them seen just once. Specimen: peripheral blood, collected from a patient treated with radiotherapy plus ipilimumab. The receptors come from a human donor with non-small cell lung cancer who had stable disease on radiotherapy plus ipilimumab. Each CDR3 is given with its conserved first and last residue. A D gene is named only where the DNA matches it firmly. Clone size appears in some rows only: once, few, many, or a class for an expanded clone.

CDR3 DNA,CDR3 protein,D gene,J gene,V gene,clone size
TGTGCCAGCAGCCCCCGCAGGTACAATGAGCAGTTCTTC,CASSPRRYNEQFF,NA,TRBJ2-1,TRBV5-4,NA
TGTGCCAGTTCTGGCTGGGACGGCCAAGAGACCCAGTACTTC,CASSGWDGQETQYF,NA,TRBJ2-5,TRBV19,NA
TGTGCCAGCAGCTTAGAGGGGGCAGGCTATGGCTACACCTTC,CASSLEGAGYGYTF,TRBD1,TRBJ1-2,TRBV7-3,NA
TGTGCCAGTAAAGAGAACCAGGGGAAAGGGGAACTGTTTTTT,CASKENQGKGELFF,NA,TRBJ1-4,TRBV19,NA
TGCAGCGTTGAAGATCGCCGGACAGTCTATGGCTACACCTTC,CSVEDRRTVYGYTF,NA,TRBJ1-2,TRBV29-1,NA
TGTGCCAGCAGCTTACAGTCTAGCGGGGGGGCAGGGGATACGCAGTATTTT,CASSLQSSGGAGDTQYF,TRBD2,TRBJ2-3,TRBV7-2,NA
TGTGCCAGTAATGGCGGGACGGATACGCAGTATTTT,CASNGGTDTQYF,NA,TRBJ2-3,TRBV19,NA
TGTGCCAGCAGCTTAGTGGGTACGTCCGGGGAGCTGTTTTTT,CASSLVGTSGELFF,NA,TRBJ2-2,TRBV7-9,NA
TGTGCCAGTAGTAAACCGGGACAGGGGGCCAGCTACAATGAGCAGTTCTTC,CASSKPGQGASYNEQFF,TRBD1,TRBJ2-1,TRBV19,NA
TGTGCCAGCAGTGAAGCTATGCAGGTCCGGGCCAACGTCCTGACTTTC,CASSEAMQVRANVLTF,NA,TRBJ2-6,TRBV2,NA
TGTGCCAGCAGCTTGGCGCGAGCGGGAGGGTTCACAGATACGCAGTATTTT,CASSLARAGGFTDTQYF,TRBD2,TRBJ2-3,TRBV5-6,NA
TGTGCCAGCAGCTCCACCTACGAGCAGTACTTC,CASSSTYEQYF,NA,TRBJ2-7,TRBV5-5,NA
TGTGCCAGCACCCCTAGCGGTGTCCGGCGCAATGAGCAGTTCTTC,CASTPSGVRRNEQFF,TRBD2,TRBJ2-1,TRBV2,once
TGTGCCAGCAGCTCGCGACTCTCAGATACGCAGTATTTT,CASSSRLSDTQYF,NA,TRBJ2-3,TRBV11-1,NA
TGTGCCAGCAGCCTGGACTCCCTCTCCTACGAGCAGTACTTC,CASSLDSLSYEQYF,NA,TRBJ2-7,TRBV5-6,once
TGTGCCAGCTCATCCGCGGGACAGGGAGGCGAGCAGTACTTC,CASSSAGQGGEQYF,TRBD1,TRBJ2-7,TRBV18,NA
TGTGCCAGCAGCTTGGGCCAGACAGGGAGTTCACCCCTCCACTTT,CASSLGQTGSSPLHF,TRBD1,TRBJ1-6,TRBV5-4,NA
TGTGCCACTCCAAAAGCGGGAAAGAATGGCTACACCTTC,CATPKAGKNGYTF,NA,TRBJ1-2,TRBV5-4,NA
TGTGCCAGCAACCCAGGACTAGCGGTGCGGGATACGCAGTATTTT,CASNPGLAVRDTQYF,TRBD2,TRBJ2-3,TRBV28,NA
TGCAGCGTTGAAGAGGTGGTGGTTTATGAGCAGTTCTTC,CSVEEVVVYEQFF,NA,TRBJ2-1,TRBV29-1,NA
TGTGCCAGCAGCCGCGGGACGGAGAACACCGGGGAGCTGTTTTTT,CASSRGTENTGELFF,NA,TRBJ2-2,TRBV11-2,NA
TGCAGTGCCCCCACGAGAGGTGAGCAGTTCTTC,CSAPTRGEQFF,NA,TRBJ2-1,TRBV20-1,NA
TGCGCCAGCAGCTTGGGACTAGTTAAGGAGACCCAGTACTTC,CASSLGLVKETQYF,NA,TRBJ2-5,TRBV5-1,NA
TGTGCCAGCAGCTGGGTCGGGACAGGGGGCTCTGGGGCCAACGTCCTGACTTTC,CASSWVGTGGSGANVLTF,TRBD1,TRBJ2-6,TRBV7-3,NA
TGTGCCAGCTCACCACCCAGGGGCTCCGATGAAAAACTGTTTTTT,CASSPPRGSDEKLFF,NA,TRBJ1-4,TRBV18,NA
TGTGCCAGCAGTTACTCAACGGGGCGCGGAGAGACCCAGTACTTC,CASSYSTGRGETQYF,NA,TRBJ2-5,TRBV6-5,NA
TGTGCCAGCAGCGCCGCCTGGACACGGGGGACCGGGGAGCTGTTTTTT,CASSAAWTRGTGELFF,NA,TRBJ2-2,TRBV9,NA
TGTGCCAGCAGGGCGGAGGAAAGCGGGTCTAGCACAGATACGCAGTATTTT,CASRAEESGSSTDTQYF,NA,TRBJ2-3,TRBV2,NA
TGTGCCAGCAGCTTGGGTGGGTTCGATGAAAAACTGTTTTTT,CASSLGGFDEKLFF,NA,TRBJ1-4,TRBV5-4,few
TGTGCCAGCAGCCCCCGATCCCTTTCCTACAATGAGCAGTTCTTC,CASSPRSLSYNEQFF,NA,TRBJ2-1,TRBV4-2,NA
TGTGCCAGCAGCTTGGATAGCGGGAGCGAGACCCAGTACTTC,CASSLDSGSETQYF,TRBD2,TRBJ2-5,TRBV5-4,NA
TGTGCCAGCAGCCCGACTAGCGGCTACGAGCAGTACTTC,CASSPTSGYEQYF,TRBD2,TRBJ2-7,TRBV5-4,NA